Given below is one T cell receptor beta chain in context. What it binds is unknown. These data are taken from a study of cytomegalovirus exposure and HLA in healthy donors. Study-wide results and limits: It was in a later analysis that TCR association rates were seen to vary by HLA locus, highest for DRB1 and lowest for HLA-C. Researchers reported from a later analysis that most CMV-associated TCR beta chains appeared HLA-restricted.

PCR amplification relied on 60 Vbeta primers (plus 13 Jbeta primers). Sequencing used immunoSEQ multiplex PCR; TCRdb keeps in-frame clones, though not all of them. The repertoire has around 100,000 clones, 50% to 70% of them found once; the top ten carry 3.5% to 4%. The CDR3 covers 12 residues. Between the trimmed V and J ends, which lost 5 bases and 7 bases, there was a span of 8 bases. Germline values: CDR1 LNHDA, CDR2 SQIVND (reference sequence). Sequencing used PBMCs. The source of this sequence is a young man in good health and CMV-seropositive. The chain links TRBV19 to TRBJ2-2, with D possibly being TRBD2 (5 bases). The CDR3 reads CASSPRGGELFF. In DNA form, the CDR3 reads TGTGCCAGTAGTCCCCGGGGCGGGGAGCTGTTTTTT.